The present TCR beta chain was sequenced within a study of Graves' ophthalmopathy and Graves' hyperthyroidism. This clonotype has only a few counts. Its specificity is not known. The germline V and J ends were trimmed by 7 bases and 5 bases, with 17 bases remaining between them. Germline assignment: CDR1 SNHLY and CDR2 FYNNEI. The CDR3 consists of 14 residues. Amplification of the TCR beta CDR3 regions used RNA transcripts (as template). The first round was an RT-PCR with HTBI primers, and the second round was a multiplex PCR. Each CDR3 protein gets one entry after TCRdb re-called the multiplex PCR reads with MiXCR. The table has roughly 1.1 million distinct CDR3 sequences, approximately 35% seen once. Whole-study findings and limits: The model reached approximately 70% sensitivity and 72.22% specificity for predicting ophthalmopathy progression. Blood was where most expanded thyroid clonotypes above 0.001 frequency also turned up. Built on 13 signatures, a model told ophthalmopathy apart from stable hyperthyroidism with 85% to 90% sensitivity and around 80% specificity.

Serum thyroxine and TRAb, along with clinical symptoms, thyroid ultrasound and orbital computed tomography, were what diagnosis relied on. Sequencing was done on a sample of peripheral blood or thyroid tissue (not recorded which). The source is an adult man with Graves' hyperthyroidism. The chain recombines TRBV2 with TRBJ1-1, with D possibly TRBD1 on 5 matching bases. Here the CDR3 DNA reads TGTGCCAGCAATTTGGGGGGGGTAGGGACTGAAGCTTTCTTT. Translated, it gives CASNLGGVGTEAFF.